Listed here are 2 T cell receptor beta chains from one sample, sequenced in a study of blood T cell repertoires in COVID-19. TCRdb keeps only in-frame clones here, not all; method: immunoSEQ multiplex PCR. The sample has about 230,000 clones; approximately 87% are singletons. The specimen was peripheral blood. The receptor source for this set is an older woman with active or convalescent COVID-19.

The CDR3 is CASSTRLAATGELFF. CDR3 nucleotide sequence: TGCGCCAGCAGTACCAGACTAGCGGCAACCGGGGAGCTGTTTTTT. The V and J genes are TRBV10-1 and TRBJ2-2; 9 positions agree with TRBD2. CDR1 and CDR2 from the germline V gene are WNHNN and SYGVQD (reference sequence). V shed 5 bases, J shed 5 bases, and the junction held 6 bases outside the gene matches. The CDR3 loop spans 15 amino acids.

The CDR3 coding sequence is TGTGCCAGCAGCCAATCTTGGGACACCCTAAACTATGGCTACACCTTC. Translating gives CASSQSWDTLNYGYTF. The gene calls are TRBV16 and TRBJ1-2; D may be TRBD1 (6 bases). The V gene's germline CDR1 is KGHSY and CDR2 FQNENV. The CDR3 has 16 residues. V lost 0 bases and J 2 bases, leaving 13 bases between the germline ends. Supplemented by reference TRBV16 and TRBJ1-2, the full variable domain reads GEEVAQTPKHLVRGEGQKAKLYCAPIKGHSYVFWYQQVLKNEFKFLISFQNENVFDETGMPKERFSAKCLPNSPCSLEIQATKLEDSAVYFCASSQSWDTLNYGYTFGSGTRLTVV.